What follows are 21 T cell receptor beta chains derived from one specimen sequenced in a study of T cell responses to AZD1222 COVID-19 vaccine. The repertoire was sequenced with immunoSEQ multiplex PCR; TCRdb's copy has only in-frame clones and lacks some. The profile shows 110,000 or so clones, 88% of them singletons. Sample: peripheral blood, taken 28 days after the second AZD1222 dose. Receptor source: an adult who received the AZD1222 COVID-19 vaccine.

A single count supports this clone. The rearrangement uses TRBV7-2 and TRBJ2-7, with D perhaps matching TRBD1 (6 bases). Looked up from germline, CDR1 is SGHTA and CDR2 is FQGNSA. This CDR3 has 11 residues. V lost 10 bases, J lost 3 bases, and 10 bases lay in between. CDR3 region: CATGQVYEQYF. CDR3 DNA sequence: TGTGCCACGGGACAAGTCTACGAGCAGTACTTC. The complete variable domain, with remaining parts taken from reference TRBV7-2 and TRBJ2-7, reads GAGVSQSPSNKVTEKGKDVELRCDPISGHTALYWYRQSLGQGLEFLIYFQGNSAPDKSGLPSDRFSAERTGGSVSTLTIQRTQQEDSAVYLCATGQVYEQYFGPGTRLTVT.

The rearrangement joins TRBV27 to TRBJ2-3; maybe TRBD2 (5 bases). This CDR3 region has 15 residues. Trimming took 1 base from V and 2 from J, leaving 10 bases between them. CDR1 MNHEY and CDR2 SMNVEV come from the germline V gene (reference sequence). CDR3 sequence: CASSLWASYTDTQYF. The CDR3 nucleotides read TGTGCCAGCAGTTTATGGGCTAGCTACACAGATACGCAGTATTTT.

The chain carries TRBV6-1 and TRBJ1-2; 8 nucleotides agree with TRBD1. The germline gives CDR1 MNHNS, CDR2 SASEGT. The CDR3 loop spans 13 amino acids. The J segment lost 8 bases and the V segment lost 1 base, leaving 3 bases of the junction unmatched. The CDR3 region has the DNA TGTGCCAGCAGTGAAGTTCACAGGGGGGGCTACACCTTC. This codes for CASSEVHRGGYTF.

The CDR3 DNA is TGTGCCAGCACCCCATTCAGGGGGGCTGGCACAGATACGCAGTATTTT. This sequence encodes CASTPFRGAGTDTQYF. The chain couples TRBV6-2 or TRBV6-3 to TRBJ2-3, with D possibly matching TRBD1 (7 bases). This CDR3 region has 16 residues. V shed 7 bases and J shed 1 base, with 18 bases lying between them. Germline V lookup: CDR1 MNHEY, CDR2 SVGEGT.

V is TRBV6-2 or TRBV6-3 and J is TRBJ2-6, with D possibly TRBD2 on 5 matching bases. V was pared by 2 bases and J by 0 bases, with 5 bases between. In germline, CDR1 is MNHEY, CDR2 SVGEGT. The CDR3 runs 15 residues. CDR3 in amino acids: CASSYAGSGANVLTF. The CDR3 coding sequence is TGTGCCAGCAGTTACGCGGGCTCTGGGGCCAACGTCCTGACTTTC.

The CDR3 region is CASRSELATNEKLFF. The CDR3 nucleotides read TGTGCCAGCAGGTCGGAGCTGGCAACTAATGAAAAACTGTTTTTT. The chain recombines TRBV7-9 with TRBJ1-4; D remains unclear. The CDR3 is made up of 15 amino acids. V was shortened by 6 bases and J by 0 bases, with 11 bases between the two germline ends. From germline, CDR1 is SEHNR and CDR2 FQNEAQ (reference sequence).

This clone was counted once. This sequence joins TRBV15 and TRBJ2-2; D remains ambiguous. The V and J ends lost 0 bases and 0 bases respectively, with 14 bases between them. The CDR3 runs to 18 residues. The germline V gene has CDR1 LNHNV and CDR2 YYDKDF (reference sequence). CDR3 sequence (DNA): TGTGCCACCAGCAGAGATTCAGTGGCGCTAACGAACACCGGGGAGCTGTTTTTT. Translated: CATSRDSVALTNTGELFF.

The J gene is TRBJ1-4, the V gene TRBV19; D gene uncertain. CDR1 is LNHDA and CDR2 is SQIVND in the germline V gene (reference sequence). The length of the CDR3 is 14 residues. The ends were cut back, 3 bases at V and 0 bases at J, with 5 bases in the middle. The CDR3 loop reads CASSITATNEKLFF. The CDR3 DNA follows: TGTGCCAGTAGTATCACGGCAACTAATGAAAAACTGTTTTTT.

The chain has TRBV5-8 and TRBJ2-5; tentative D call: TRBD1 (7 bases). The CDR3 has 14 residues. CDR1 and CDR2 from the germline V gene are SGHTS and YDEGEE. The V end was cut by 4 bases, the J end by 4 bases, with 14 bases between. Here the CDR3 DNA reads TGTGCCAGCAGCCTGGAGGGGGCTAGAGAGACCCAGTACTTC. Its translation is CASSLEGARETQYF.

This clone was observed a single time. The J gene is TRBJ2-5, the V gene TRBV5-4; 11 bases line up with TRBD1. The CDR3 covers 16 residues. Germline CDR1 SGHNT, CDR2 YYREEE (reference sequence). V was clipped by 4 bases and J by 3 bases; unmatched bases: 8. Here the CDR3 reads CASSPRTGGAKETQYF. In nucleotides, the CDR3 is TGTGCCAGCAGCCCCCGGACAGGGGGCGCGAAAGAGACCCAGTACTTC. Complete variable domain (other parts from reference TRBV5-4 and TRBJ2-5): ETGVTQSPTHLIKTRGQQVTLRCSSQSGHNTVSWYQQALGQGPQFIFQYYREEENGRGNFPPRFSGLQFPNYSSELNVNALELDDSALYLCASSPRTGGAKETQYFGPGTRLLVL.

This clone appeared a few times. The chain uses TRBV7-7 and TRBJ2-3; D ambiguous. V gave up 0 bases and J gave up 6 bases, with 7 bases separating them. Germline-derived CDR1 and CDR2 are SSHAT and FNYEAQ (reference sequence). The CDR3 consists of 13 residues. The CDR3 DNA follows: TGTGCCAGCAGCTTAGCTTCTGGGGATACGCAGTATTTT. It translates to CASSLASGDTQYF.

The chain is built from TRBV14 and TRBJ1-1; D is undetermined. The germline V gene encodes CDR1 SGHDN and CDR2 FVKESK. Between the trimmed V and J ends, which lost 0 bases and 10 bases, there was a span of 9 bases. The CDR3 has 12 residues. The CDR3 loop reads CASSQDRLGAFF. As DNA, the CDR3 is TGTGCCAGCAGCCAAGACAGGCTTGGAGCTTTCTTT.

The rearrangement links TRBV3-1 (or the pseudogene TRBV3-2) to TRBJ1-2, with no clear D. Germline V gene sequence: CDR1 LGHDT, CDR2 YNNKEL (reference sequence). V lost 2 bases and J lost 3, with 7 bases in between. The CDR3 covers 13 residues. CDR3 sequence (DNA): TGTGCCAGCAGCCAAAGCGTGGACTATGGCTACACCTTC. As protein: CASSQSVDYGYTF.

The chain recombines TRBV7-8 with TRBJ1-5; 9 positions match TRBD1. Germline values: CDR1 SGHVS, CDR2 FQNEAQ. The junction had 5 bases not matched to a gene; V was cut back by 1 base and J by 4 bases. This CDR3 is built from 16 residues. CDR3 residues: CASSLGRGQGNQPQHF. The CDR3 DNA sequence: TGTGCCAGCAGCTTAGGTAGGGGACAGGGTAATCAGCCCCAGCATTTT.

The chain recombines TRBV6-5 with TRBJ1-1; D gene uncertain. There are 14 residues in the CDR3. V gave up 7 bases and J gave up 0 bases, with 12 bases separating them. CDR1 is MNHEY and CDR2 is SVGAGI in the germline V gene. CDR3 sequence: CASIEGAMNTEAFF. The CDR3 nucleotides are TGTGCCAGCATCGAGGGCGCGATGAACACTGAAGCTTTCTTT.

V usage is TRBV10-3 and J usage is TRBJ1-2; 7 nucleotides agree with TRBD1. The CDR3 has 13 residues. Germline V CDR1 and CDR2: ENHRY, SYGVKD. After removal of 4 bases from V and 2 bases from J, the junction contained 1 base not matched to a gene. The CDR3 spells CAISVGQNYGYTF. The CDR3 DNA sequence: TGTGCCATCAGTGTGGGACAGAACTATGGCTACACCTTC.

The chain employs TRBV6-5 and TRBJ2-3, with 8 bases identical to TRBD1. The CDR3 consists of 14 residues. Germline CDR1 MNHEY, CDR2 SVGAGI. J was trimmed by 8 bases and V by 6 bases; bases with no gene match: 10. CDR3 bases: TGTGCCAGCAGCAACCTCGCCCAGGGGGCTACGCAGTATTTT. Protein product: CASSNLAQGATQYF.

This CDR3 reads CASSLVGGAGDTQYF. DNA of the CDR3: TGTGCCAGCAGCTTAGTCGGGGGGGCAGGAGATACGCAGTATTTT. The gene calls are TRBV7-9 and TRBJ2-3; 8 bases fit TRBD2. Germline CDR1 and CDR2: SEHNR and FQNEAQ (reference sequence). This CDR3 is 15 amino acids long. Unmatched junction bases numbered 5, after V lost 1 base and J lost 5 bases.

This clone was found once. The chain recombines TRBV14 with TRBJ1-2, with D uncertain. Deletions cut 3 bases from V and 4 bases from J, with 15 bases between. The CDR3 extends over 15 amino acids. Per germline, CDR1 SGHDN and CDR2 FVKESK. The DNA of the CDR3 is TGTGCCAGCAGCCAGAACCCGGGCAGCTTCTATGGCTACACCTTC. Its translation: CASSQNPGSFYGYTF. The complete variable domain, with remaining parts taken from reference TRBV14 and TRBJ1-2, reads EAGVTQFPSHSVIEKGQTVTLRCDPISGHDNLYWYRRVMGKEIKFLLHFVKESKQDESGMPNNRFLAERTGGTYSTLKVQPAELEDSGVYFCASSQNPGSFYGYTFGSGTRLTVV.

This rearrangement joins TRBV28 to TRBJ2-5, with 9 bases lining up with TRBD2. Per the germline V gene, CDR1 is MDHEN and CDR2 is SYDVKM. Trimming took 2 bases from V and 1 from J; bases not matched to a gene: 5. CDR3 length equals 16 residues. The chain's CDR3 is CASSLTSGLLQETQYF. DNA of the CDR3: TGTGCCAGCAGTTTAACTAGCGGGCTTCTCCAAGAGACCCAGTACTTC.

The chain recombines TRBV28 with TRBJ1-3; 8 nucleotides line up with TRBD1. Germline trimming cut 1 base from V and 5 bases from J; bases unmatched to any gene: 7. This CDR3 region has 16 residues. Germline CDR1 reads MDHEN; CDR2 reads SYDVKM. The CDR3 reads CASSLLTGAHRNTIYF. In DNA, the CDR3 is TGTGCCAGCAGTTTATTGACAGGGGCCCATCGAAACACCATATATTTT.